Detailed here is one T cell receptor (beta chain). The sample comes from a study of control samples from healthy donors and cancer patients. The CDR3 sequence is 15 residues long. Germline loops: CDR1 SGHRS, CDR2 YFSETQ. Trimming removed 4 bases from V and 5 bases from J, with 18 bases in between. TCRdb keeps only in-frame clones here, not all; method: immunoSEQ multiplex PCR. The sample has around 130,000 clones; about 88% are singletons. The origin of this receptor is a man in his forties or fifties in good health. The chain has TRBV5-1 and TRBJ2-5; D unclear. Sequencing was performed on blood. CDR3 region: CASSGSVGGWETQYF. The CDR3 DNA is TGCGCCAGCAGCGGGTCGGTGGGCGGATGGGAGACCCAGTACTTC. Full variable domain (missing parts from reference TRBV5-1 and TRBJ2-5): KAGVTQTPRYLIKTRGQQVTLSCSPISGHRSVSWYQQTPGQGLQFLFEYFSETQRNKGNFPGRFSGRQFSNSRSEMNVSTLELGDSALYLCASSGSVGGWETQYFGPGTRLLVL.